Listed here is a single T cell receptor beta chain. The sample originates from a study of blood T cell repertoires in COVID-19. Study details: The United States, Italy and Spain provided the acute and convalescent COVID-19 samples. The analysed material was cDNA or gDNA that came from T cells, B-cell-depleted T cells, or PBMCs.

The V end lost 9 bases, the J end lost 0 bases, and 17 bases lay between the germline ends. Germline V lookup: CDR1 LNHDA, CDR2 SQIVND (reference sequence). This CDR3 has 15 amino acids. Original analysis: Estimates of nucleated cell counts were drawn from the amplification of reference gene primers. The assay was immunoSEQ multiplex PCR, and TCRdb's table has in-frame clones only and misses some. V, J and clone size are those of that table, while D and trimming were read from the DNA. The table has about 60,000 clones, about 85% seen once. Sequencing was carried out using peripheral blood. The receptor was isolated from a human donor with acute or convalescent COVID-19. The donor label of this sample is uncertain. This chain joins TRBV19 and TRBJ1-1; no firm D call. DNA for the CDR3: TGTGCCAGCCTCTCCGGCGAGCGCATGAACACTGAAGCTTTCTTT. Its translation is CASLSGERMNTEAFF.